The T cell receptor (beta chain) under discussion was sequenced for a study of T cell clones after liver transplantation. Study-level background: Samples came pre-transplant, pre-randomization before withdrawal, and post-randomization after withdrawal ended.

Sequencing was performed with immunoSEQ multiplex PCR; in TCRdb, only in-frame clones are kept and a portion is missing. Of 95,000 to 110,000 clones listed, about 80% are singletons. The CDR3 totals 15 residues. The germline V gene encodes CDR1 LGHNA and CDR2 YSLEER. V shed 1 base and J shed 0 bases, with 8 bases lying between them. V and J are TRBV4-3 and TRBJ2-3; the D gene is possibly TRBD1 (6 bases). Sample: CD4+ T cells from blood, taken 47 months after liver transplant. This clonotype originated in a human patient who received a liver transplant. Some T cells here may be from the graft donor. In DNA, the CDR3 is TGCGCCAGCAGCCAAGCCGACAGGAGCACAGATACGCAGTATTTT. Its translation is CASSQADRSTDTQYF.